This T cell receptor beta chain was retrieved from a study of T cells after yellow fever vaccination. Study-wide context: Fractions with few cells were prepared using SMART-Seq v4 Ultra Low Input. The study's findings and limits: Most primary-vaccination clones reappeared after the booster (less than 98% CD4, around 88% CD8).

Researchers made TCR cDNA using 5'RACE template switching, and this step added a universal primer site and UMIs. TCRdb reanalysed the 5' RACE reads using MiXCR and keeps one entry per CDR3 protein. The data contain hundreds of thousands of distinct CDR3 sequences, roughly 9% of them singletons. Turning to this clonotype: What it binds is unknown.

The V end was cut by 3 bases, the J end by 6 bases, with 12 bases between. Germline CDR1 is ENHRY and CDR2 is SYGVKD. This CDR3 comprises 15 residues. This clonotype was obtained from a young man who received the YFV17D yellow fever vaccine. The rearrangement uses TRBV10-3 and TRBJ1-6; D is perhaps TRBD1 (6 bases). The source material was CD4+ T cells sorted from PBMCs, sampled 5 days after the yellow fever booster vaccination. CDR3 residues: CAISENDRSNSPLHF. The CDR3 DNA follows: TGTGCCATCAGTGAAAACGACAGGAGTAATTCACCCCTCCACTTT.